The T cell receptor (beta chain) under discussion was sequenced for a study of low-dose radiotherapy and immunotherapy resistance in tumors. The wider study: Study patients were administered oral aspirin at 300 mg daily for four cycles from cycle 1 day 1.

V lost 8 bases and J lost 3, with 18 bases in between. This CDR3 has 15 residues. Germline V gene data show CDR1 as SGHAT and CDR2 as FQNNGV. Gene-specific TRAV and TRBV primers were used for first-strand cDNA, covering alpha and beta chains. TCRs underwent 15 to 20 PCR cycles of amplification with a constant-region primer and V-primer adapter. TCRdb analysed the reads with MiXCR anew, one entry per CDR3 protein. The table has 12,000 to 15,000 distinct CDR3 sequences, 45% to 55% seen once. J is TRBJ2-3 and V is TRBV11-2; TRBD2 is a possible D gene (7 bases). This TCR came from a human donor with advanced metastatic prostate, ovarian, gallbladder or colorectal cancer (not recorded which). This table probably holds off-target reads from a library built for another chain. The CDR3 protein is CASLGGPGLTDTQYF. DNA for the CDR3: TGTGCCAGCCTGGGGGGGCCAGGATTGACAGATACGCAGTATTTT.